This TCR beta chain was sequenced during a study of blood T cell repertoires in COVID-19. Measured with immunoSEQ multiplex PCR; TCRdb has only the in-frame clones, and not every one. The sample shows 150,000 to 200,000 clones, approximately 90% of them seen only once. The ends were cut back, 0 bases at V and 5 bases at J, with 14 bases in the middle. The CDR3 extends over 15 amino acids. CDR1 and CDR2 from the germline V gene are SGDLS and YYNGEE. The TCR was taken from a human donor in a cohort sampled during active COVID-19. Input material: peripheral blood. The chain uses TRBV9 and TRBJ1-2; TRBD1 is a possible D gene (5 bases). CDR3 protein: CASSVGNGARYGYTF. In nucleotides, the CDR3 is TGTGCCAGCAGCGTAGGCAATGGGGCAAGATATGGCTACACCTTC.